This note documents a single T cell receptor beta chain sequence. It lacks a known antigen. No clone much larger than this one lies a single base away; base qualities are absent. The entry originates in a study of blood T cell repertoires in COVID-19 (dated by TCRdb to the early 2020s). Context from the whole study: Samples covering the acute and convalescent phases of COVID-19 were provided by collaborators in the United States, Italy and Spain. The material from the prospective study consisted of cDNA or gDNA derived from T cells, B-cell-depleted T cells, or PBMCs. Subjects who had been exposed to COVID-19, were actively infected with it, or had recovered from it provided the deeply sampled blood TCRbeta repertoires that made up the dataset. The repertoires were released in a freely available public database intended as a resource for research on the immune response to SARS-CoV-2. Samples were obtained from the ongoing ImmuneRACE study (first 160 participants) and from approximately 1,200 subjects provided by 6 global collaborators. Sample metadata almost always included a de-identified subject ID, COVID-19 status, age in years and sex. Where available, HLA class I and class II types were obtained from metadata supplied by the sample provider rather than from assay-based typing. Points the paper makes about the study in general: How much clinical and demographic metadata was included differed by source and by participant, and the metadata was provided uncurated.

TCRbeta CDR3 regions were amplified from genomic DNA by means of the immunoSEQ Assay, a bias-controlled multiplex PCR. The original methods were these. The number of nucleated cells in each sample was estimated by amplification of reference gene primers within the assay. Sequence reads were collapsed and filtered to measure the absolute abundance of every unique TCRbeta CDR3 rearrangement. Productive Simpson clonality was computed per sample as the square root of Simpson's diversity index over productive rearrangements. What TCRdb holds here is the immuneACCESS table cut down to in-frame rearrangements. Part of the clones is not present; checked against another copy, under half of the missing clones reflect an unresolved V gene, and the others are unexplained. Clone size and V and J calls were adopted from that table, with D and trimming inferred from the DNA. The sample data list about 77,000 clones, and more than 60% of these were observed just once. Approximately 20% of the sample is taken by the ten largest.

V and J lose 0 bases and 9 bases, and a span of 12 bases separates them. Spanning cysteine to phenylalanine, the CDR3 consists of 14 amino acids. CDR3 DNA is the only sequence kept; it has 42 bases, read in frame from the first base. CDR1 SGHAT and CDR2 FQNNGV were looked up in the germline V gene. Collaborating institutions collected whole blood in K2EDTA tubes following their own protocols. For TCRbeta analysis, collaborators shipped samples in one of three forms: frozen whole blood, isolated PBMCs, or DNA extracted from either of those sample types. Sequenced: peripheral blood. This clonotype was sampled from a man aged 60 to 69 with acute or convalescent COVID-19. The sequence is built from TRBV11-2 and TRBJ2-1; there is no confident call for the D gene. The nucleotides are TGTGCCAGCAGCTTAGAGCGTACAGCTCCTGAGCAGTTCTTC. Translated, it gives CASSLERTAPEQFF.